This TCR beta chain was sequenced during a study of shared clonotypes between healthy human individuals. Study-level results: When compared with the clonotypes that were shared by all four sorted-subset donors, the non-shared clonotypes turned out to have lower generation probabilities.

The germline V gene encodes CDR1 SGHRS and CDR2 YFSETQ. Unmatched junction bases numbered 4, after V lost 4 bases and J lost 6 bases. The CDR3 is 12 residues long. As regards this clone: Antigen: not known.

Each cell subset's genomic DNA was divided evenly among several immunoSEQ plates. Methods used by the authors: Because ImmunoSEQ provided only junction sequences with no quality scores, the filtering differed. Some clones are missing from TCRdb's copy, which holds only in-frame ones; the method was immunoSEQ multiplex PCR. V, J and clone size were drawn from that table, and D and trimming were deduced from the DNA. The sample lists over a million clones; about 80% were seen once. The sequenced material came from memory CD4+ T cells from PBMCs. Subset of the sample: CD45RA-negative fraction. The chain employs TRBV5-1 and TRBJ2-7; 7 bases agree with TRBD1. This receptor was obtained from a man between 18 and 29 years old in good health. Some clones in this sample may be carry-over from other donors' samples. CDR3 in amino acids: CASSRGGVEQYF. Here the CDR3 DNA reads TGCGCCAGCAGCCGAGGGGGCGTCGAGCAGTACTTC.